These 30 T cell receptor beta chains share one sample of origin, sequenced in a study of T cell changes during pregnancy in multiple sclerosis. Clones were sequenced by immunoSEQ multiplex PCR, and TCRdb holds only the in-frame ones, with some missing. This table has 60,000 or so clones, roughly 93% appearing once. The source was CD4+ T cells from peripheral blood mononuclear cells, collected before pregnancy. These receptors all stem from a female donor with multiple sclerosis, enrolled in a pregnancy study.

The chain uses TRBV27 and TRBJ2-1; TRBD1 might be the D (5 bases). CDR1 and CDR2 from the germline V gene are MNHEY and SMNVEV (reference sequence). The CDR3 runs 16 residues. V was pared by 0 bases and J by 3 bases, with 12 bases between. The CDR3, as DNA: TGTGCCAGCAGTTTATCCTCACCGACAGTCTACAATGAGCAGTTCTTC. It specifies CASSLSSPTVYNEQFF.

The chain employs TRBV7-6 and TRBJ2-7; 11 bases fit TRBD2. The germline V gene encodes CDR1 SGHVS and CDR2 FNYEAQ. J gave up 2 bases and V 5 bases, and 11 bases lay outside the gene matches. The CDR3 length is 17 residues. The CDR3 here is CASSEHPLTSGAYEQYF. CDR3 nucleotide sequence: TGTGCCAGCAGCGAGCACCCATTGACTAGCGGGGCCTACGAGCAGTACTTC.

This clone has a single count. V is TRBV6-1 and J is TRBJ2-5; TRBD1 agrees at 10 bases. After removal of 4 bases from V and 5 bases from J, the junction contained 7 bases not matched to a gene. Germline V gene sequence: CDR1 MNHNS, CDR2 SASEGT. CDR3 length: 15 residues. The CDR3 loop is CASSGPGQGRETQYF. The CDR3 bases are TGTGCCAGCAGTGGCCCGGGACAGGGGAGGGAGACCCAGTACTTC.

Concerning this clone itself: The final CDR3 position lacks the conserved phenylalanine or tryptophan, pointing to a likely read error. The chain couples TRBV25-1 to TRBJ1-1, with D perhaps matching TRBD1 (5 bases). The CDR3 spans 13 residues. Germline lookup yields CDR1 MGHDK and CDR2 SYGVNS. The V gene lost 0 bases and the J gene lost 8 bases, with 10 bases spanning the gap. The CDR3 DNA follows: TGTGCCAGCAGTGAATATCAGGGCAGGGAAGCTTTCCTT. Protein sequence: CASSEYQGREAFL.

This CDR3 reads CASSRSLASGGDQETQYF. The DNA of the CDR3 is TGTGCCAGCAGCCGAAGTTTGGCTAGCGGGGGGGATCAAGAGACCCAGTACTTC. The chain recombines TRBV4-2 with TRBJ2-5, with TRBD2 identical over 12 bases. The germline gives CDR1 LGHNA, CDR2 YNFKEQ. The CDR3 loop spans 18 amino acids. V was clipped by 4 bases and J by 2 bases; unmatched bases: 11.

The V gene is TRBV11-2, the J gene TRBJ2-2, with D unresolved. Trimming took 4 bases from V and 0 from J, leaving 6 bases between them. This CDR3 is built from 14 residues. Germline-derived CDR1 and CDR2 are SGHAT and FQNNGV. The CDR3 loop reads CASSSYTNTGELFF. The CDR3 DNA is TGTGCCAGCAGCTCATACACGAACACCGGGGAGCTGTTTTTT.

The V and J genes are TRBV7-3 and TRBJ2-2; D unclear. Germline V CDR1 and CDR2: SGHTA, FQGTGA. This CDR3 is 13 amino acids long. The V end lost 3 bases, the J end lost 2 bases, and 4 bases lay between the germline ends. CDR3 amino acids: CASSFKNTGELFF. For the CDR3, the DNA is TGTGCCAGCAGCTTTAAAAACACCGGGGAGCTGTTTTTT.

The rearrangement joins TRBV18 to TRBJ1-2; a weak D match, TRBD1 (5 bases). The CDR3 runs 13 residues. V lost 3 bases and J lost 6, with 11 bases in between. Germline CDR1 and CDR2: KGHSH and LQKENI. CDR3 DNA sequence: TGTGCCAGCTCACCGACAGTCCTAGATGGCTACACCTTC. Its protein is CASSPTVLDGYTF. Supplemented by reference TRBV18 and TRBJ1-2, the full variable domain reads NAGVMQNPRHLVRRRGQEARLRCSPMKGHSHVYWYRQLPEEGLKFMVYLQKENIIDESGMPKERFSAEFPKEGPSILRIQQVVRGDSAAYFCASSPTVLDGYTFGSGTRLTVV.

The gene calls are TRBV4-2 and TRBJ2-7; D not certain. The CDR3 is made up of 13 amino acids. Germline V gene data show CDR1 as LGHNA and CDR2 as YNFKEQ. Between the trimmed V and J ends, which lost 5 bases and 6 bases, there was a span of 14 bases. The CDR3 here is CASSLQKTSEQYF. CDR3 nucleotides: TGTGCCAGCAGCTTACAGAAGACGAGCGAGCAGTACTTC.

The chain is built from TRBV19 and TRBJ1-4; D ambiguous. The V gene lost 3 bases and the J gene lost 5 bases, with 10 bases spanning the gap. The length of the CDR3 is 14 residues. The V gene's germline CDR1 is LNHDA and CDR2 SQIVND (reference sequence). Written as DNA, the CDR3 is TGTGCCAGTAGTATGATTGAGTGGAATGAAAAACTGTTTTTT. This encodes CASSMIEWNEKLFF. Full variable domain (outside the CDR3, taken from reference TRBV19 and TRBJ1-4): DGGITQSPKYLFRKEGQNVTLSCEQNLNHDAMYWYRQDPGQGLRLIYYSQIVNDFQKGDIAEGYSVSREKKESFPLTVTSAQKNPTAFYLCASSMIEWNEKLFFGSGTQLSVL.

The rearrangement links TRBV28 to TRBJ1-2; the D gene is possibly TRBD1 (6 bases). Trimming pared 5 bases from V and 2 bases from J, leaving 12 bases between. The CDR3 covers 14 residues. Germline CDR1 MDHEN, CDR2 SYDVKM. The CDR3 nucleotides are TGTGCCAGCAGTCGGTCGGACAGAAACTATGGCTACACCTTC. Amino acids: CASSRSDRNYGYTF.

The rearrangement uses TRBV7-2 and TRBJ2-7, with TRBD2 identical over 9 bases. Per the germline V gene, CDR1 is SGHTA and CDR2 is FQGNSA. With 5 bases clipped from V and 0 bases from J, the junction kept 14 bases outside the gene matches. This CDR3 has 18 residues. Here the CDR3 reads CASSKTLAGSSSSYEQYF. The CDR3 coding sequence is TGTGCCAGCAGCAAAACCCTAGCGGGATCTTCGAGCTCCTACGAGCAGTACTTC.

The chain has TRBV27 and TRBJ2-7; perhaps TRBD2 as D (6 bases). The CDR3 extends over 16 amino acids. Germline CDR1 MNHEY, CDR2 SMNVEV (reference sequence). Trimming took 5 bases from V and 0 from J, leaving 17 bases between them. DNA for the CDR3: TGTGCCAGCAGTAGATCGGGACTCACGAACTCCTACGAGCAGTACTTC. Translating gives CASSRSGLTNSYEQYF.

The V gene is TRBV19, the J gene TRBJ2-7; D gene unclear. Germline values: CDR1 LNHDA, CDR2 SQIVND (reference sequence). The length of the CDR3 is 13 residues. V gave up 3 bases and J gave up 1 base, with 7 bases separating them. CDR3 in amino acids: CASSMAVSYEQYF. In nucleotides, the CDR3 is TGTGCCAGTAGTATGGCGGTATCCTACGAGCAGTACTTC.

CDR3 region: CASSLEQGASYEQYF. The CDR3 DNA is TGTGCCAGCAGCTTAGAACAGGGGGCCTCCTACGAGCAGTACTTC. V and J are TRBV7-9 and TRBJ2-7; 9 positions match TRBD1. Germline V gene sequence: CDR1 SEHNR, CDR2 FQNEAQ (reference sequence). CDR3 size: 15 residues. With V trimmed by 1 base and J by 0 bases, 1 base remained unmatched. Full variable domain (outside the CDR3, taken from reference TRBV7-9 and TRBJ2-7): DTGVSQNPRHKITKRGQNVTFRCDPISEHNRLYWYRQTLGQGPEFLTYFQNEAQLEKSRLLSDRFSAERPKGSFSTLEIQRTEQGDSAMYLCASSLEQGASYEQYFGPGTRLTVT.

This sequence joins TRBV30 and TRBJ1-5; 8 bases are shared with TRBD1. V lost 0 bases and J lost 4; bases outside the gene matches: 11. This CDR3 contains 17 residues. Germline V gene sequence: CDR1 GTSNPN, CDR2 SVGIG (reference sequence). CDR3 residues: CAWSVGDRGVWNQPQHF. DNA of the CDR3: TGTGCCTGGAGTGTGGGCGACAGGGGTGTATGGAATCAGCCCCAGCATTTT.

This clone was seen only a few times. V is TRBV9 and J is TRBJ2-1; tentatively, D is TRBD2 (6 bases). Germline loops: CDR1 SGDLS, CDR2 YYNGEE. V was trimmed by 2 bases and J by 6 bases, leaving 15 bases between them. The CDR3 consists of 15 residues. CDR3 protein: CASSVGSGSSNEQFF. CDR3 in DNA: TGTGCCAGCAGCGTGGGAAGCGGGTCTTCCAATGAGCAGTTCTTC.

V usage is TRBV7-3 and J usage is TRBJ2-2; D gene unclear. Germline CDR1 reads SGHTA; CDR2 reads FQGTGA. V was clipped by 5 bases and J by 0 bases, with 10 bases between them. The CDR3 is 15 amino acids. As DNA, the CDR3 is TGTGCCAGCAGCGTAGCTGGCACGAACACCGGGGAGCTGTTTTTT. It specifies CASSVAGTNTGELFF.

The CDR3 loop reads CSVDPGASGSVEQFF. CDR3 nucleotides: TGCAGCGTTGACCCCGGGGCTAGCGGGAGTGTTGAGCAGTTCTTC. The V call is TRBV29-1, the J call TRBJ2-1; TRBD2 agrees at 10 bases. CDR3 length: 15 residues. V lost 3 bases, J lost 9 bases, and 11 bases stayed unmatched. Germline V gene data show CDR1 as SQVTM and CDR2 as ANQGSEA.

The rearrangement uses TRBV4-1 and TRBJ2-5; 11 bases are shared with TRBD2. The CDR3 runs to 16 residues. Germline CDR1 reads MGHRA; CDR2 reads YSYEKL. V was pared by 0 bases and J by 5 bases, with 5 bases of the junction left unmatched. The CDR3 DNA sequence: TGCGCCAGCAGCCAAGATACTAGCGGGAGTCTGGAGACCCAGTACTTC. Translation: CASSQDTSGSLETQYF.

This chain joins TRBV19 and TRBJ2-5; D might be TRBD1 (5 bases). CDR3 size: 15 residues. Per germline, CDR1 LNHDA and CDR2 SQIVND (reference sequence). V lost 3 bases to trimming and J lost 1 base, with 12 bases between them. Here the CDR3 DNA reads TGTGCCAGTAGTATCAGGGCAGCTACCCAAGAGACCCAGTACTTC. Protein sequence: CASSIRAATQETQYF.

The CDR3 is CASSYSVGLGEQFF. Written as DNA, the CDR3 is TGTGCCAGCAGTTACTCTGTGGGACTGGGTGAGCAGTTCTTC. The rearrangement links TRBV6-5 to TRBJ2-1; a possible D gene is TRBD2 (6 bases). The CDR3 is made up of 14 amino acids. Between the trimmed V and J ends, which lost 0 bases and 9 bases, there was a span of 12 bases. Germline V CDR1 and CDR2: MNHEY, SVGAGI.

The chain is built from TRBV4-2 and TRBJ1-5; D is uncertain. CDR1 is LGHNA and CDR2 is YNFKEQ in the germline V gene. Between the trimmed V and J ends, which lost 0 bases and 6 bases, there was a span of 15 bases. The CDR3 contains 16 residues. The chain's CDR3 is CASSQDSLASSQPQHF. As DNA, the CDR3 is TGTGCCAGCAGCCAAGATTCGCTAGCCAGTTCTCAGCCCCAGCATTTT.

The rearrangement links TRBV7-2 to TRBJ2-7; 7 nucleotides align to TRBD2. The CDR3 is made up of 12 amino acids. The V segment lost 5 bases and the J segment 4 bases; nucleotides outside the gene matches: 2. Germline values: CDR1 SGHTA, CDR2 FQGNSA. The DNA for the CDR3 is TGTGCCAGCAGCCCTAGCGGATACGAGCAGTACTTC. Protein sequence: CASSPSGYEQYF.

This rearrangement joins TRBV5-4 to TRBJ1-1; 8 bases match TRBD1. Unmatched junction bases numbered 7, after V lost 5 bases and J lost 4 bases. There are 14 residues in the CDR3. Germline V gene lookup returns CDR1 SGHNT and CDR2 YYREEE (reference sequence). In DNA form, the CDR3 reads TGTGCCAGCAGAACGCAGGGGGCAGGCACTGAAGCTTTCTTT. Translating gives CASRTQGAGTEAFF.

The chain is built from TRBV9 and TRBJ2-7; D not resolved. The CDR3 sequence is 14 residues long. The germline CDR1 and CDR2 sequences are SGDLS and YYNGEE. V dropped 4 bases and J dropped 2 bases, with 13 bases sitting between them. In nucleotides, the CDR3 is TGTGCCAGCAGCCCCCTTCTCGTCGCCTACGAGCAGTACTTC. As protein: CASSPLLVAYEQYF.

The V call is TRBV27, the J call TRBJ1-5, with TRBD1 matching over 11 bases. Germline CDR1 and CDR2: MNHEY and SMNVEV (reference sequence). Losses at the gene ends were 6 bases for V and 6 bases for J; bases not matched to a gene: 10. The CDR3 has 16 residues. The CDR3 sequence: CASRSRTGGVGQPQHF. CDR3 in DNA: TGTGCCAGCAGGTCCCGGACAGGGGGCGTGGGTCAGCCCCAGCATTTT.

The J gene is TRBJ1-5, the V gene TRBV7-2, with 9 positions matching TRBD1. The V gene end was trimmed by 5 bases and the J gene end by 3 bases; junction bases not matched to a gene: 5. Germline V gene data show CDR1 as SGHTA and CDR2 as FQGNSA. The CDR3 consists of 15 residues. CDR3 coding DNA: TGTGCCAGCAGCCGAGGACAGGGGAACAATCAGCCCCAGCATTTT. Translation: CASSRGQGNNQPQHF.

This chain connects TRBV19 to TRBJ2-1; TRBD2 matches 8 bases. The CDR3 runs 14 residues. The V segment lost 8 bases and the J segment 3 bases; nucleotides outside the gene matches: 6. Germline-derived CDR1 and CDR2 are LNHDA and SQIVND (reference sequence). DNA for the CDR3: TGTGCCAGTGGACGGGAGGGCGGCTACAATGAGCAGTTCTTC. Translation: CASGREGGYNEQFF.

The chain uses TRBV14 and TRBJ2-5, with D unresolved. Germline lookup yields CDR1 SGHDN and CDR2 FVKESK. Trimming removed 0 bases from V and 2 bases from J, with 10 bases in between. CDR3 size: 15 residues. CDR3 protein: CASSQDLGRQETQYF. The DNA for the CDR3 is TGTGCCAGCAGCCAAGATCTTGGGCGACAAGAGACCCAGTACTTC.